This T cell receptor beta chain was recovered during a study of CD8+CD57+ T cells in acquired aplastic anemia. Across the whole study: The mean DNA yield obtained from sorted CD4+ and CD8+ cells came to 3.2 ug.

The CDR3 runs to 12 residues. Germline values: CDR1 SGHDT, CDR2 YYEEEE. Trimming left V 0 bases short and J 12 bases short, with 9 bases between. Points from the study as a whole: Simpson's diversity of CD8+ cells was not significantly different in patients compared with controls. The number of CD8+ CDR3 sequences shared by patients and controls was under 35.

Profiles of TCR beta VDJ and CDR3 were generated from a genomic DNA template. One entry per CDR3 protein, called by TCRdb with MiXCR from the reads. The data hold about 160,000 distinct CDR3 sequences, with around half observed a single time. This clonotype was seen just once. The antigen remains unidentified. Patients chosen for sequencing had CD8+CD57+ cells that had expanded, as shown by flow cytometry. Therapy had not been given to patients before blood sampling. The chain links TRBV5-6 to TRBJ1-4; D is perhaps TRBD1 (5 bases). Sequencing was carried out using sorted CD4+, CD8+, or CD8+CD57+ T cells (not recorded which) from PBMCs. This TCR was sampled from a human donor with aplastic anemia. Here the CDR3 DNA reads TGTGCCAGCAGCTTGGGCCAGGGAGAACTGTTTTTT. Its protein product is CASSLGQGELFF.